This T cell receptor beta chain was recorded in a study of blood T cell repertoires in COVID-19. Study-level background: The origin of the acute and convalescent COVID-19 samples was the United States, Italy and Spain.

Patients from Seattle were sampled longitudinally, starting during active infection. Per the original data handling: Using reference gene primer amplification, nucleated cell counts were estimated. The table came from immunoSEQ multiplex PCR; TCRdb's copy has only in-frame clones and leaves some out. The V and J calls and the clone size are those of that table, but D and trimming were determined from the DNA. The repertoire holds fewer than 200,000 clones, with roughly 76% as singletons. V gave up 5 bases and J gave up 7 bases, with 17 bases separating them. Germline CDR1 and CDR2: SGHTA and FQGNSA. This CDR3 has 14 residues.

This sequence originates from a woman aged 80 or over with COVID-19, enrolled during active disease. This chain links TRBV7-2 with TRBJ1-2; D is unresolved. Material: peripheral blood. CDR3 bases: TGTGCCAGCAGCCCTGCCCCCGGGTTACTTGGCTACACCTTC. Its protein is CASSPAPGLLGYTF.